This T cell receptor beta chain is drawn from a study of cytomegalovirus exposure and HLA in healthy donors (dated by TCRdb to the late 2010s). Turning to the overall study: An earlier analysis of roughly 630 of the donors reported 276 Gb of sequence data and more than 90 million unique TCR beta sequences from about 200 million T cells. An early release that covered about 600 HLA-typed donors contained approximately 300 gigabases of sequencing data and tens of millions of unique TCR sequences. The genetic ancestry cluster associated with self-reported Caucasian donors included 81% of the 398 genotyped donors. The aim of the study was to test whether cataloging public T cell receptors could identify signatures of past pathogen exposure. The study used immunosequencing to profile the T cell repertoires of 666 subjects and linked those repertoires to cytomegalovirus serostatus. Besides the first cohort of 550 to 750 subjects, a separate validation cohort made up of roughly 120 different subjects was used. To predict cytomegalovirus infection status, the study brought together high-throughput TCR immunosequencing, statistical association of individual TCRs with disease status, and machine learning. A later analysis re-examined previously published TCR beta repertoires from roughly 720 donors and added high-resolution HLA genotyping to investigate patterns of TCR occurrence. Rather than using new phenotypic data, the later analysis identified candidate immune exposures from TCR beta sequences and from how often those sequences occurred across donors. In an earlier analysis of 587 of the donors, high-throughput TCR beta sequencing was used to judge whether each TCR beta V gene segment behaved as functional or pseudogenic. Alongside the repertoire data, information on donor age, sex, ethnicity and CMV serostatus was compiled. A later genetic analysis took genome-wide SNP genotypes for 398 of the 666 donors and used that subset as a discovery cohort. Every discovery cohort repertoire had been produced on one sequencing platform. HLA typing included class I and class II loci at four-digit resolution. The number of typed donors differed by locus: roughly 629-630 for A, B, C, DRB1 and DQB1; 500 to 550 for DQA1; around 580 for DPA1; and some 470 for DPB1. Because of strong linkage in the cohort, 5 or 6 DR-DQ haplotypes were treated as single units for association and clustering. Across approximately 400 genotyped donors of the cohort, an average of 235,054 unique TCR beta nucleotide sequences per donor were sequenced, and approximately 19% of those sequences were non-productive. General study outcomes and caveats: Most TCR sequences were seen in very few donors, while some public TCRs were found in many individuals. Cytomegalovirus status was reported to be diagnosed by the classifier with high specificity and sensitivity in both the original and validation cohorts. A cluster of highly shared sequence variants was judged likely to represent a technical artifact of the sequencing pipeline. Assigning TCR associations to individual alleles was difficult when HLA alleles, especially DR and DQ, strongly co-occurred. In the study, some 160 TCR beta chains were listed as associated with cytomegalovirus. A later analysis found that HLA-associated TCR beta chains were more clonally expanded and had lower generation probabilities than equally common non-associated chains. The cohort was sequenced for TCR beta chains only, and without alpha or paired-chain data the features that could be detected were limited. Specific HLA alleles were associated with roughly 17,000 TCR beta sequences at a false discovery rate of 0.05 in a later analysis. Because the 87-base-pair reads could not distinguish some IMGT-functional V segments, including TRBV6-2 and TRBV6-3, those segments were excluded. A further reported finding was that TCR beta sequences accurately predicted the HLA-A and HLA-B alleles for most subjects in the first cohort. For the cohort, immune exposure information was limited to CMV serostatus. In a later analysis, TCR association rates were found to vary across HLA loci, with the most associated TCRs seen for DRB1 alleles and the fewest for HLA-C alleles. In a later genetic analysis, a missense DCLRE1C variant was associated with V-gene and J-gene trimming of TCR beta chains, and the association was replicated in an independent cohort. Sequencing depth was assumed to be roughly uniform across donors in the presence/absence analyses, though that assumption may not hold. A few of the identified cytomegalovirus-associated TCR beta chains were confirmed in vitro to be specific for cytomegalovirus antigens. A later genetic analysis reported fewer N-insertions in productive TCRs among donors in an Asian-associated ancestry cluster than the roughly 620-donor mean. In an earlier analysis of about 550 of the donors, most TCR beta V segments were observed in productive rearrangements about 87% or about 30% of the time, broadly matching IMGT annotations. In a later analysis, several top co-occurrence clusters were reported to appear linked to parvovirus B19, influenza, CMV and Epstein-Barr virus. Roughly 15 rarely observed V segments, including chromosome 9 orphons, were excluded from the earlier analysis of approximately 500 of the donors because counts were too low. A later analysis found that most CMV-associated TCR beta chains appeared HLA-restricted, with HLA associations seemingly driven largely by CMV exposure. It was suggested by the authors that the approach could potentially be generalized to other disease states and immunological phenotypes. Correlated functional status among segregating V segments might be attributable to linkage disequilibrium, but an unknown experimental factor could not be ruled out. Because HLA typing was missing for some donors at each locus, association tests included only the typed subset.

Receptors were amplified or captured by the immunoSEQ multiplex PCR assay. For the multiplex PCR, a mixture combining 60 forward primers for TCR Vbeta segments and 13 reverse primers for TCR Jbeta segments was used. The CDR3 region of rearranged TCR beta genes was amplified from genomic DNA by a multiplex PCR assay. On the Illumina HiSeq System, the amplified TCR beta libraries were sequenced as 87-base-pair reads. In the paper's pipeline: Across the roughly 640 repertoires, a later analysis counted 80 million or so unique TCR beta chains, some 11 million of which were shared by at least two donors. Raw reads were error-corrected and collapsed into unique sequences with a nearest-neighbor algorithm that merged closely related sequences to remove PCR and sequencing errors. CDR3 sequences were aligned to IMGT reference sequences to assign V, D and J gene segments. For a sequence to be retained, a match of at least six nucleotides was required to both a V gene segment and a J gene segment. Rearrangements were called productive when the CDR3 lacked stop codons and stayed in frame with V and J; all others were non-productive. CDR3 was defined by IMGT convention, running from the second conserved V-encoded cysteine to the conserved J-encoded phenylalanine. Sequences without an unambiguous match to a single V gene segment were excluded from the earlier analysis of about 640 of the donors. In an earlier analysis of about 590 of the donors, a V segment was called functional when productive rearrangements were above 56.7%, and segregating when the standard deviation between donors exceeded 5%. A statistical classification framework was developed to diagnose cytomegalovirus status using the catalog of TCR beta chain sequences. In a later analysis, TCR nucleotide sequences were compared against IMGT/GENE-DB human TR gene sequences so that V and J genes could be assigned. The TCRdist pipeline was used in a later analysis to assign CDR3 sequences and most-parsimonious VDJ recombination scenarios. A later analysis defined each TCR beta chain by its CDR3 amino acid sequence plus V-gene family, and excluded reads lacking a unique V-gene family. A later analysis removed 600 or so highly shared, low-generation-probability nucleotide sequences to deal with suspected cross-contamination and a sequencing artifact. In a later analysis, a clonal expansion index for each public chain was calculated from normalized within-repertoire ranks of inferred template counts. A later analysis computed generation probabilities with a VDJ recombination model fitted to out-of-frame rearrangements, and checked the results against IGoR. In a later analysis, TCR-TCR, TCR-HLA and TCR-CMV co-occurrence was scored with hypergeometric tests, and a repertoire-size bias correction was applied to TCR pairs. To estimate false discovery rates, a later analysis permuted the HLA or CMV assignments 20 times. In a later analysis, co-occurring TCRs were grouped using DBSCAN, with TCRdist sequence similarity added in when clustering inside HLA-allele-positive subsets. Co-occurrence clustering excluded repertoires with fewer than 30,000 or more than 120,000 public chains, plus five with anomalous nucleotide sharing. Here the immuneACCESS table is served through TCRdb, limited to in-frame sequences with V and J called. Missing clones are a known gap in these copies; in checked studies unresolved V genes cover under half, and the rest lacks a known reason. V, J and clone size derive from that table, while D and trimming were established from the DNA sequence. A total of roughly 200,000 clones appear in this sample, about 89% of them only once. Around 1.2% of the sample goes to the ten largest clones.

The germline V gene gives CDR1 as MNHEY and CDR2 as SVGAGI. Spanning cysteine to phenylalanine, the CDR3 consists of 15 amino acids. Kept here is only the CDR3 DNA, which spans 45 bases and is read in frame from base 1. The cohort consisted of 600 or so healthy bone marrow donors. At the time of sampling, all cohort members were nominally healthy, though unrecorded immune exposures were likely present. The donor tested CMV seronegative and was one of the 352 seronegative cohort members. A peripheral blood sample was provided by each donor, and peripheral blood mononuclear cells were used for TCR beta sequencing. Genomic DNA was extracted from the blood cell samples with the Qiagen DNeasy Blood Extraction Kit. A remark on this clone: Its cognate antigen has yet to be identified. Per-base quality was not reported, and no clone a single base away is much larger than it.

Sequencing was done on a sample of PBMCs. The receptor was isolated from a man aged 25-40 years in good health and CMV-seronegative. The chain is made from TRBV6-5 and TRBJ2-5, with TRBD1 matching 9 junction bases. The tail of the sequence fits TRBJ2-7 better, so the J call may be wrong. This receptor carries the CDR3 CASSYHGTGRYEQYF. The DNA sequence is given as TGTGCCAGCAGTTACCACGGGACAGGGAGATACGAGCAGTACTTC.